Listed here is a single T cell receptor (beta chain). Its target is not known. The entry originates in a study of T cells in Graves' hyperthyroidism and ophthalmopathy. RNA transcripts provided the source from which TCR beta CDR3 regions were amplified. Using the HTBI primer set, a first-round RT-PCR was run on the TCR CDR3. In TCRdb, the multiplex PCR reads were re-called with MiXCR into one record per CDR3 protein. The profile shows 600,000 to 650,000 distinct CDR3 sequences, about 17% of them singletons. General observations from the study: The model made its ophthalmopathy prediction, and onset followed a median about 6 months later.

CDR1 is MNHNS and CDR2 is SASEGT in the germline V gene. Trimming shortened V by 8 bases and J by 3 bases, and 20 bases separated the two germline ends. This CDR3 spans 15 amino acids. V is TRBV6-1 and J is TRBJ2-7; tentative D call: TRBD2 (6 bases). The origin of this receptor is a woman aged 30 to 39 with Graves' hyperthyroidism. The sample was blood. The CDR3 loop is CASGGTPWEDYEQYF. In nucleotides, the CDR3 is TGTGCCAGCGGGGGGACTCCCTGGGAAGACTACGAGCAGTACTTC.